A selection of T cell receptor beta chains follows, all from one sample in a study of T cell changes during pregnancy in multiple sclerosis. Here immunoSEQ multiplex PCR was the method, and the copy in TCRdb shows in-frame clones only, minus some. This sample has around 30,000 clones, with 85% to 90% found just once. The sample in question was CD8+ T cells from peripheral blood mononuclear cells, obtained in the second trimester of pregnancy. Source of these receptors: a female donor with multiple sclerosis, enrolled in a pregnancy study. CDR3s include the opening cysteine and the closing phenylalanine or tryptophan. The D gene is left open where the match is weak. Where a row states a size, it is once, few, many or the class of an expanded clone; other rows omit it.

.	TRBD2	TRBV5-1	TRBJ2-1	CASSSPGSGGGNEQFF	TGCGCCAGCAGCTCGCCGGGGAGCGGGGGAGGTAATGAGCAGTTCTTC
once	.	TRBV5-8	TRBJ1-4	CASRPPGTNEKLFF	TGTGCCAGCAGACCCCCAGGAACTAATGAAAAACTGTTTTTT
.	TRBD1	TRBV5-8	TRBJ2-1	CASSWTGDDNEQFF	TGTGCCAGCAGCTGGACAGGGGACGACAATGAGCAGTTCTTC
.	TRBD1	TRBV6-5	TRBJ2-7	CASSQGAEQYF	TGTGCCAGCAGCCAGGGGGCCGAGCAGTACTTC
.	.	TRBV5-1	TRBJ2-1	CASSSRTGLNEQFF	TGCGCCAGCAGCTCGCGCACGGGGTTGAATGAGCAGTTCTTC
once	.	TRBV11-2	TRBJ2-7	CASSLSGTYEQYF	TGTGCCAGCAGCTTAAGTGGCACCTACGAGCAGTACTTC
.	.	TRBV29-1	TRBJ2-2	CSVLLGGYTGELFF	TGCAGCGTTCTTTTAGGAGGGTACACCGGGGAGCTGTTTTTT
.	.	TRBV6-5	TRBJ1-5	CASSTLGEQPQHF	TGTGCCAGCAGTACCCTCGGGGAACAGCCCCAGCATTTT
once	TRBD1	TRBV6-6	TRBJ2-1	CASSYSGTRGYNEQFF	TGTGCCAGCAGTTACTCTGGGACCAGGGGGTACAATGAGCAGTTCTTC
.	TRBD1	TRBV28	TRBJ1-1	CASSLGQGAVAFF	TGTGCCAGCAGTTTAGGACAGGGGGCTGTAGCTTTCTTT
.	.	TRBV19	TRBJ1-1	CASSINRRTEAFF	TGTGCCAGTAGTATAAACAGAAGGACTGAAGCTTTCTTT
once	.	TRBV29-1	TRBJ2-7	CSVEGGDYEQYF	TGCAGCGTTGAAGGAGGGGACTACGAGCAGTACTTC
.	.	TRBV6-5	TRBJ1-5	CASNRTAVRTQHF	TGTGCCAGCAACCGGACAGCTGTCCGGACCCAGCATTTT
.	.	TRBV21-1	TRBJ2-4	CASSKGGAGENIQYF	TGTGCCAGCAGCAAAGGAGGAGCGGGAGAAAACATTCAGTACTTC
.	.	TRBV6-5	TRBJ2-7	CATSTGPAYEQYF	TGTGCCACCTCGACAGGACCTGCCTACGAGCAGTACTTC
once	TRBD2	TRBV5-1	TRBJ2-3	CASSSDLTSGRTDTQYF	TGCGCCAGCAGCTCCGACCTGACTAGCGGGAGAACAGATACGCAGTATTTT
.	TRBD2	TRBV19	TRBJ2-3	CASSIDREDSSTDTQYF	TGTGCCAGTAGTATAGATCGGGAGGATTCTAGCACAGATACGCAGTATTTT
.	.	TRBV6-5	TRBJ1-2	CASSLGGDYGYTF	TGTGCCAGCAGTTTGGGGGGGGACTATGGCTACACCTTC
.	.	TRBV19	TRBJ1-5	CASSIGPGGGNQPQHF	TGTGCCAGTAGTATAGGCCCTGGGGGGGGCAATCAGCCCCAGCATTTT
.	.	TRBV7-9	TRBJ2-2	CASSSYTGELFF	TGTGCCAGCAGCTCTTACACCGGGGAGCTGTTTTTT
.	.	TRBV29-1	TRBJ2-1	CSVEGLAGAYNEQFF	TGCAGCGTTGAAGGTCTCGCGGGTGCCTACAATGAGCAGTTCTTC
.	.	TRBV6-5	TRBJ2-3	CASSWGPSTDTQYF	TGTGCCAGCAGTTGGGGGCCTAGCACAGATACGCAGTATTTT
.	.	TRBV13	TRBJ2-7	CASSLGLSGSSYEQYF	TGTGCCAGCAGCTTAGGCCTGTCGGGGAGCTCCTACGAGCAGTACTTC
.	TRBD2	TRBV5-1	TRBJ2-3	CASSPGLAGGIASTDTQYF	TGCGCCAGCAGCCCCGGACTAGCGGGAGGAATAGCTAGCACAGATACGCAGTATTTT
.	.	TRBV29-1	TRBJ1-2	CSAVILSYGYTF	TGCAGCGCCGTGATCTTGAGCTATGGCTACACCTTC
.	TRBD1	TRBV30	TRBJ1-1	CAWRDRELNTEAFF	TGTGCCTGGAGGGACAGGGAACTGAACACTGAAGCTTTCTTT
.	.	TRBV6-6	TRBJ2-7	CASKDRQNSYEQYF	TGTGCCAGCAAAGACAGGCAGAACTCCTACGAGCAGTACTTC
.	.	TRBV11-1	TRBJ1-1	CASSLARVGQKNTEAFF	TGTGCCAGCAGCTTAGCCAGAGTTGGACAGAAAAACACTGAAGCTTTCTTT
.	.	TRBV9	TRBJ2-2	CASSVAGKGTGELFF	TGTGCCAGCAGCGTAGCCGGGAAGGGAACCGGGGAGCTGTTTTTT
.	TRBD2	TRBV28	TRBJ2-5	CASDGLAQETQYF	TGTGCCAGCGACGGACTAGCGCAAGAGACCCAGTACTTC
.	TRBD1	TRBV7-2	TRBJ2-5	CASSLGVGTGYGETQYF	TGTGCCAGCAGCTTAGGGGTCGGGACAGGATATGGGGAGACCCAGTACTTC
.	.	TRBV10-2	TRBJ2-5	CASTPSRETQYF	TGCGCCAGCACCCCATCGAGAGAGACCCAGTACTTC
.	TRBD2	TRBV5-1	TRBJ2-5	CASSSAIRLAGVETQYF	TGCGCCAGCAGCTCCGCTATTAGACTAGCGGGAGTAGAGACCCAGTACTTC
.	TRBD2	TRBV4-1	TRBJ2-1	CASSQAERGAWNEQFF	TGCGCCAGCAGCCAAGCTGAGCGGGGGGCATGGAATGAGCAGTTCTTC
.	TRBD1	TRBV4-1	TRBJ1-6	CASSQDHRQGYSPLHF	TGCGCCAGCAGCCAAGATCACCGACAGGGATACTCACCCCTCCACTTT
.	.	TRBV4-1	TRBJ1-2	CASSQEIRGFPYGYTF	TGCGCCAGCAGCCAAGAAATCCGAGGATTCCCCTATGGCTACACCTTC
.	.	TRBV5-8	TRBJ2-5	CASSSWDTPETQYF	TGTGCCAGCAGCTCATGGGACACTCCAGAGACCCAGTACTTC
.	.	TRBV4-2	TRBJ2-1	CASSQRGGGNEQFF	TGTGCCAGCAGCCAGAGAGGGGGGGGAAATGAGCAGTTCTTC
.	TRBD2	TRBV14	TRBJ2-7	CASSPLGLAGLYEQYF	TGTGCCAGCAGCCCCCTGGGACTAGCGGGCCTTTACGAGCAGTACTTC
once	.	TRBV11-2	TRBJ2-7	CASGVGYSYEQYF	TGTGCCAGCGGTGTCGGGTACTCCTACGAGCAGTACTTC
.	.	TRBV13	TRBJ2-3	CASSFHADTQYF	TGTGCCAGCAGCTTTCATGCAGATACGCAGTATTTT
.	TRBD2	TRBV27	TRBJ2-3	CASSLAAGFSTDTQYF	TGTGCCAGCAGTTTAGCAGCGGGATTCAGCACAGATACGCAGTATTTT
.	TRBD2	TRBV7-9	TRBJ2-7	CASSPRTSSFSYEQYF	TGTGCCAGCAGCCCCCGGACTAGCTCATTCTCCTACGAGCAGTACTTC
.	.	TRBV4-2	TRBJ2-7	CASSPPGHYEQYF	TGTGCCAGCAGCCCCCCGGGACACTACGAGCAGTACTTC
.	.	TRBV27	TRBJ2-1	CASSLSIASSFDEQFF	TGTGCCAGCAGTTTATCGATAGCGTCGTCTTTTGATGAGCAGTTCTTC
.	.	TRBV13	TRBJ1-2	CASSLGRTGFYGYTF	TGTGCCAGCAGCTTAGGCCGTACGGGATTCTATGGCTACACCTTC
.	.	TRBV7-9	TRBJ1-1	CASSSTGMNTEAFF	TGTGCCAGCAGTTCGACAGGAATGAACACTGAAGCTTTCTTT
.	TRBD2	TRBV27	TRBJ2-5	CASSLTLTSGSPYF	TGTGCCAGCAGTCTAACGCTGACTAGCGGGAGCCCATACTTC
.	.	TRBV19	TRBJ1-2	CASSIPAGSYGYTF	TGTGCCAGTAGTATTCCGGCAGGGTCCTATGGCTACACCTTC